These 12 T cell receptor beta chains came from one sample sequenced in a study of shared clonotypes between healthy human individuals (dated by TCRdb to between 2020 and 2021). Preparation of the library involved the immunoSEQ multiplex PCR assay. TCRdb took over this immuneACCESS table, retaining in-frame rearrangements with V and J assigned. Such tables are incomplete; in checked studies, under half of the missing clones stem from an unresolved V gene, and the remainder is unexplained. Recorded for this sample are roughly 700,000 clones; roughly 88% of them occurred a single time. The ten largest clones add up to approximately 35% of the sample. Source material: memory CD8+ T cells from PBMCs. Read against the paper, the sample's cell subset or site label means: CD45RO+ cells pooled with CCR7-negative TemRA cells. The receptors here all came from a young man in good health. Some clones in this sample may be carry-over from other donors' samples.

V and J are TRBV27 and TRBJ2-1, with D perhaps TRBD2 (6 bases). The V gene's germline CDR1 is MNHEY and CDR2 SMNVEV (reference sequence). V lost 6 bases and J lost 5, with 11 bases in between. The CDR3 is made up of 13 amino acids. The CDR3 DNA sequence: TGTGCCAGCAGCTGGGGGGTCCACAATGAGCAGTTCTTC. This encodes CASSWGVHNEQFF.

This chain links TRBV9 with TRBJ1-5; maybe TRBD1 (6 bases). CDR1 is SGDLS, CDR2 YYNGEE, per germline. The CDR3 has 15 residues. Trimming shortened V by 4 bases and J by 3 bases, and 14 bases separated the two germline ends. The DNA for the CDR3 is TGTGCCAGCAGCCCTTCGGGGGCTTACAATCAGCCCCAGCATTTT. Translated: CASSPSGAYNQPQHF.

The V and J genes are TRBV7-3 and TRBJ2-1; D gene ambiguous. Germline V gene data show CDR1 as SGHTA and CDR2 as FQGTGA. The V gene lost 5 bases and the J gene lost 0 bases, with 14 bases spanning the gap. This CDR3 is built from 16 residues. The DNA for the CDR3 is TGTGCCAGCAGCCCCCAAGGTCGGCCCTCCTACAATGAGCAGTTCTTC. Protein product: CASSPQGRPSYNEQFF.

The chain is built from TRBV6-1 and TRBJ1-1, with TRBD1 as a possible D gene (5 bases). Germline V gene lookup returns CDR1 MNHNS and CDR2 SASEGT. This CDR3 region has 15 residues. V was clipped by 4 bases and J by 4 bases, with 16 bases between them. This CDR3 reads CASSGMGPEGTEAFF. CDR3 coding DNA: TGTGCCAGCAGTGGGATGGGACCAGAAGGCACTGAAGCTTTCTTT.

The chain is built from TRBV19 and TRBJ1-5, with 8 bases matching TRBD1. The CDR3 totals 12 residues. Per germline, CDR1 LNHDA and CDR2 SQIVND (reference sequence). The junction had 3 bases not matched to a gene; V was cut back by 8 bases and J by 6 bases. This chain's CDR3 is CASLGTGQPQHF. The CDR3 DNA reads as TGTGCCAGTCTAGGGACAGGTCAGCCCCAGCATTTT.

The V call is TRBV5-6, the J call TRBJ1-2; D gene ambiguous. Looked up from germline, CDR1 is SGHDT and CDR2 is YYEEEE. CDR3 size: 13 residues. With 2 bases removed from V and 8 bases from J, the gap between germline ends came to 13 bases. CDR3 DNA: TGTGCCAGCAGCTTTTTGCCGGGCGAAGGCTACACCTTC. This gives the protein CASSFLPGEGYTF.

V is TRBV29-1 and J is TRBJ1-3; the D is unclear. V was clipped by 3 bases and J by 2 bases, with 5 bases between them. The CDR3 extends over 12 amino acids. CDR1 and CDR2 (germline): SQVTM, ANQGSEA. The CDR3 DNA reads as TGCAGCGTTGAGGCAGCTGGAAACACCATATATTTT. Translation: CSVEAAGNTIYF.

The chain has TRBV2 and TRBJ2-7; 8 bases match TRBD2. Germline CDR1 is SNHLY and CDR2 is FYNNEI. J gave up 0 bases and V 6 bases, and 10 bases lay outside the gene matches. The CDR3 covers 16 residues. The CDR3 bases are TGTGCCAGCAGGCCCGGGGGGGTCTACAGCTCCTACGAGCAGTACTTC. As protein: CASRPGGVYSSYEQYF.

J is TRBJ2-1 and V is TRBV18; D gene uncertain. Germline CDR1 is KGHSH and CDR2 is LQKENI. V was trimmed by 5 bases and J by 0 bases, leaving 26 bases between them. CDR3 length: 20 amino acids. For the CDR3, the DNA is TGTGCCAGCTCAGTCCGCGGTATGACGGAGCGAGTCAACTCCTACAATGAGCAGTTCTTC. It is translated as CASSVRGMTERVNSYNEQFF. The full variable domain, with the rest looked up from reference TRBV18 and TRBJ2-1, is NAGVMQNPRHLVRRRGQEARLRCSPMKGHSHVYWYRQLPEEGLKFMVYLQKENIIDESGMPKERFSAEFPKEGPSILRIQQVVRGDSAAYFCASSVRGMTERVNSYNEQFFGPGTRLTVL.

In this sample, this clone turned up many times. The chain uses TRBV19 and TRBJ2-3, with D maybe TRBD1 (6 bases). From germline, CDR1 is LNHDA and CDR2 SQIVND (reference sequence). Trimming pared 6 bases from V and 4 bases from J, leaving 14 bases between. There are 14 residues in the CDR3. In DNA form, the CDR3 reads TGTGCCAGTAGCGTGGCCAGGGGATCAGATACGCAGTATTTT. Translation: CASSVARGSDTQYF.

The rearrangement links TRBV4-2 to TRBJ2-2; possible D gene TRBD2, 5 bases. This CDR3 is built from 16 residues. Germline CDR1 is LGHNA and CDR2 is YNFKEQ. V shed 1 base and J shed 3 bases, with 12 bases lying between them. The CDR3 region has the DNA TGTGCCAGCAGCCAAGCTCGGGGTTGGCACACCGGGGAGCTGTTTTTT. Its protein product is CASSQARGWHTGELFF.

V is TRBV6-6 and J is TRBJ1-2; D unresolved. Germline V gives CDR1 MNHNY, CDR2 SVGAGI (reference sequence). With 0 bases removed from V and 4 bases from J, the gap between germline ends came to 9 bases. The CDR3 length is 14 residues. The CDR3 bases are TGTGCCAGCAGTTACTCGCCCAGGATCTATGGCTACACCTTC. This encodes CASSYSPRIYGYTF.